These 18 T cell receptor beta chains share one sample of origin, sequenced in a study of T cells expressing NK-cell markers. TCRdb reprocessed the 5' RACE reads, with one entry per CDR3 protein and no DNA. The table lists roughly 280,000 distinct CDR3 sequences, with 0.39% in the top ten. The specimen was blood T cells: a sorted CD56 or NKG2C T cell subset, CD4+ or CD8+ T cells, or bulk PBMC T cells (not recorded which). The receptors were sampled from a young man in good health.

The V and J genes are TRBV6-1 and TRBJ2-1; no DNA is available, so the TRBD1 call from TCRdb remains unchecked. The CDR3 is 15 residues long. Germline V gene lookup returns CDR1 MNHNS and CDR2 SASEGT. The CDR3 loop is CASSPGDRFTHEQFF.

J is TRBJ2-1 and V is TRBV11-2; TCRdb lists TRBD2, though no DNA is available to test this call. Germline CDR1 and CDR2: SGHAT and FQNNGV. This CDR3 has 16 residues. CDR3 sequence reads: CASSPKLAGIRNEQFF. Full variable domain (missing parts from reference TRBV11-2 and TRBJ2-1): EAGVAQSPRYKIIEKRQSVAFWCNPISGHATLYWYQQILGQGPKLLIQFQNNGVVDDSQLPKDRFSAERLKGVDSTLKIQPAKLEDSAVYLCASSPKLAGIRNEQFFGPGTRLTVL.

The chain has TRBV27 and TRBJ2-1; the TCRdb call, TRBD1, lacks DNA for checking. The CDR3 has 16 amino acids. Germline V gene data show CDR1 as MNHEY and CDR2 as SMNVEV (reference sequence). This CDR3 is CASSLFHSRVPNEQFF.

The chain is built from TRBV4-1 and TRBJ1-5. This CDR3 is built from 15 residues. Germline V gene sequence: CDR1 MGHRA, CDR2 YSYEKL. The CDR3 reads CASSLWDGSNQPQHF.

This rearrangement joins TRBV15 to TRBJ2-3; TCRdb's D call of TRBD1 is untestable without DNA. The germline CDR1 and CDR2 sequences are LNHNV and YYDKDF (reference sequence). The CDR3 is made up of 15 amino acids. CDR3 loop: CATSRPGQGADTQYF.

V usage is TRBV29-1 and J usage is TRBJ2-2; no DNA is available, so the TRBD1 call from TCRdb remains unchecked. CDR3 length: 15 amino acids. In germline, CDR1 is SQVTM, CDR2 ANQGSEA. CDR3 in amino acids: CSATLGTGTTGELFF.

The rearrangement links TRBV7-3 to TRBJ2-1; the TCRdb call, TRBD2, lacks DNA for checking. CDR1 and CDR2 from the germline V gene are SGHTA and FQGTGA. The CDR3 runs to 14 residues. This CDR3 is CASSLGTSKDEQFF.

The chain links TRBV6-1 to TRBJ2-3; TCRdb lists TRBD2, though no DNA is available to test this call. This CDR3 spans 17 amino acids. Germline-derived CDR1 and CDR2 are MNHNS and SASEGT. This CDR3 is CASSERLAGGPTDTQYF.

The chain uses TRBV5-1 and TRBJ2-1; TCRdb outputs TRBD1, but without DNA this stays unchecked. Germline V lookup: CDR1 SGHRS, CDR2 YFSETQ. The CDR3 loop spans 14 amino acids. The chain's CDR3 is CASSLRTGIDEQFF.

This chain connects TRBV6-1 to TRBJ2-2; the TCRdb D gene call, TRBD2, has no DNA to confirm it. The CDR3 is 14 residues long. Looked up from germline, CDR1 is MNHNS and CDR2 is SASEGT. The CDR3 here is CATKTSGIPGELFF.

CDR3 amino acids: CSARARRQVAGSSYNSPLHF. The genes are TRBV20-1 and TRBJ1-6; with no DNA, the TCRdb D assignment of TRBD1 cannot be verified. This CDR3 region has 20 residues. CDR1 DFQATT and CDR2 SNEGSKA come from the germline V gene (reference sequence).

This chain uses TRBV24-1 with TRBJ2-2; TCRdb returns TRBD1, unconfirmable since there is no DNA. The germline gives CDR1 KGHDR, CDR2 SFDVKD. The CDR3 has 18 residues. CDR3 sequence: CATSGGWTPIKNTGELFF.

The V and J genes are TRBV6-2 or TRBV6-3 and TRBJ2-7; the D gene TCRdb calls, TRBD1, cannot be checked with no DNA. The germline CDR1 and CDR2 sequences are MNHEY and SVGEGT. This CDR3 has 15 amino acids. CDR3: CASSWDRQYDYEQYF.

V and J are TRBV5-6 and TRBJ1-1; TCRdb designates TRBD1, a call that cannot be tested without DNA. The CDR3 is 14 residues long. Germline CDR1 reads SGHDT; CDR2 reads YYEEEE. The CDR3 is CASSATGRTAEAFF.

The chain uses TRBV6-1 and TRBJ1-1; there is no DNA to check the TCRdb D call of TRBD1. Germline assignment: CDR1 MNHNS and CDR2 SASEGT. The CDR3 loop spans 13 amino acids. CDR3 residues: CASRDRAGTEAFF.

The genes are TRBV7-2 and TRBJ1-4; as DNA is missing, the TRBD1 call by TCRdb cannot be tested. CDR1 is SGHTA and CDR2 is FQGNSA in the germline V gene. This CDR3 has 14 residues. CDR3 amino acids: CASSLQGVGEKLFF.

The chain joins TRBV19 to TRBJ2-2; TCRdb's D call of TRBD2 is untestable without DNA. CDR3 size: 15 residues. The germline gives CDR1 LNHDA, CDR2 SQIVND (reference sequence). This CDR3 reads CASSIDRLASGELFF. The full variable domain, completed using reference TRBV19 and TRBJ2-2, is DGGITQSPKYLFRKEGQNVTLSCEQNLNHDAMYWYRQDPGQGLRLIYYSQIVNDFQKGDIAEGYSVSREKKESFPLTVTSAQKNPTAFYLCASSIDRLASGELFFGEGSRLTVL.

The genes are TRBV20-1 and TRBJ1-5; TCRdb's assignment of TRBD1 cannot be checked, as there is no DNA. CDR1 is DFQATT, CDR2 SNEGSKA, per germline (reference sequence). The CDR3 loop spans 15 amino acids. CDR3 loop: CSARPDWGSNQPQHF.